These 20 T cell receptor beta chains were sequenced from one sample in a study of CD8+CD57+ T cells in acquired aplastic anemia. An expansion of CD8+CD57+ cells by flow cytometry had been shown in patients chosen for sequencing. The study profiled TCR beta VDJ and CDR3 using genomic DNA as template. Each CDR3 protein gets one entry after TCRdb re-called the reads with MiXCR. The table lists 450,000 to 550,000 distinct CDR3 sequences, over 25% of them singletons, with nearly 0.85% in the top ten. Sequences were obtained from sorted CD4+, CD8+, or CD8+CD57+ T cells (not recorded which) from PBMCs. These receptors were taken from a human donor with aplastic anemia.

This clonotype was observed a few times. The chain is built from TRBV11-2 and TRBJ1-1; 9 bases match TRBD1. Germline V CDR1 and CDR2: SGHAT, FQNNGV. V dropped 5 bases and J dropped 0; count of bases not matched to a gene: 13. The CDR3 is made up of 18 amino acids. The CDR3 is CASSPGTGKLWMNTEAFF. Here the CDR3 DNA reads TGTGCCAGCAGCCCAGGGACAGGGAAGTTGTGGATGAACACTGAAGCTTTCTTT.

The chain employs TRBV10-3 and TRBJ2-7; D is possibly TRBD1 (6 bases). V was trimmed by 10 bases and J by 0 bases, leaving 16 bases between them. CDR3 length equals 14 residues. The V gene's germline CDR1 is ENHRY and CDR2 SYGVKD. The CDR3 is CASVRDINSYEQYF. The CDR3 DNA follows: TGTGCCAGCGTTCGGGACATTAACTCCTACGAGCAGTACTTC.

The rearrangement joins TRBV11-1 to TRBJ1-6; the D is unclear. The length of the CDR3 is 18 residues. The germline CDR1 and CDR2 sequences are SGHAT and FQDESV (reference sequence). Trimming left V 2 bases short and J 7 bases short, with 21 bases between. CDR3 amino acids: CASSLYAGGQDGNSPLHF. The CDR3 DNA is TGTGCCAGCAGCTTATACGCGGGAGGGCAGGACGGCAATTCACCCCTCCACTTT.

This clonotype has more than one count but fewer than ten. The chain combines TRBV20-1 with TRBJ2-5; 11 bases are shared with TRBD2. This CDR3 has 14 amino acids. Germline CDR1 and CDR2: DFQATT and SNEGSKA (reference sequence). After removal of 4 bases from V and 5 bases from J, the junction contained 6 bases not matched to a gene. CDR3 sequence (DNA): TGCAGTGCTACTAGCGGGGGGATGCGTGAGACCCAGTACTTC. Its protein is CSATSGGMRETQYF.

This clonotype showed up many times. The rearrangement links TRBV24-1 to TRBJ2-3, with D tentatively TRBD1 (5 bases). The germline CDR1 and CDR2 sequences are KGHDR and SFDVKD. The CDR3 sequence is 15 residues long. V lost 1 base and J 1 base, leaving 8 bases between the germline ends. CDR3 in amino acids: CATSDLPQGTDTQYF. The CDR3 nucleotides are TGTGCCACCAGTGATTTACCACAGGGCACAGATACGCAGTATTTT.

This clonotype was found a few times. This rearrangement joins TRBV19 to TRBJ2-2; TRBD2 matches at 7 bases. The CDR3 covers 15 residues. Germline V lookup: CDR1 LNHDA, CDR2 SQIVND (reference sequence). The V gene end was trimmed by 6 bases and the J gene end by 6 bases; junction bases not matched to a gene: 10. The CDR3 sequence is CASSQASGVAGELFF. The DNA for the CDR3 is TGTGCCAGTAGCCAGGCTAGCGGAGTAGCCGGGGAGCTGTTTTTT.

There are many counts of this clonotype. CDR3 sequence: CASSWTRAKNIQYF. Here the CDR3 DNA reads TGTGCCAGTAGTTGGACTCGAGCCAAAAACATTCAGTACTTC. The rearrangement joins TRBV19 to TRBJ2-4; D is possibly TRBD2 (5 bases). Germline V CDR1 and CDR2: LNHDA, SQIVND (reference sequence). This CDR3 has 14 residues. Trimming stripped 5 bases from V and 0 bases from J, with 8 bases between. Combining the CDR3 with reference TRBV19 and TRBJ2-4 gives the whole variable domain DGGITQSPKYLFRKEGQNVTLSCEQNLNHDAMYWYRQDPGQGLRLIYYSQIVNDFQKGDIAEGYSVSREKKESFPLTVTSAQKNPTAFYLCASSWTRAKNIQYFGAGTRLSVL.

This clonotype has ten or more counts. The chain is built from TRBV29-1 and TRBJ2-1, with D possibly called TRBD1 or TRBD2 (5 bases each). Per the germline V gene, CDR1 is SQVTM and CDR2 is ANQGSEA. Trimming stripped 2 bases from V and 3 bases from J, with 8 bases between. CDR3 length equals 13 residues. The chain's CDR3 is CSVEWGNYNEQFF. CDR3 nucleotides: TGCAGCGTTGAATGGGGGAACTACAATGAGCAGTTCTTC.

There are a few counts of this clonotype. This rearrangement joins TRBV4-2 to TRBJ1-2; D gene unclear. This CDR3 is built from 17 residues. The germline gives CDR1 LGHNA, CDR2 YNFKEQ. V was pared by 0 bases and J by 5 bases, with 19 bases between. As DNA, the CDR3 is TGTGCCAGCAGCCAAGAAGGAGGAACCGCGCTGCCTTATGGCTACACCTTC. Translated: CASSQEGGTALPYGYTF.

This clonotype was seen many times. V gene TRBV19 combines with J gene TRBJ1-1; 10 nucleotides match TRBD1. This CDR3 is 14 amino acids long. Per the germline V gene, CDR1 is LNHDA and CDR2 is SQIVND (reference sequence). Trimming at V came to 7 bases and at J to 5 bases, leaving 7 bases not matched to a gene. The CDR3 is CASNPPGQGTEAFF. CDR3 nucleotide sequence: TGTGCCAGTAATCCACCGGGACAGGGGACTGAAGCTTTCTTT.

A word on this clonotype: A clone one base away is much larger, so this may be a read error. Given the absence of the conserved phenylalanine or tryptophan at the CDR3 end, a read error is likely. V and J are TRBV20-1 and TRBJ2-5; D not certain. Per germline, CDR1 DFQATT and CDR2 SNEGSKA (reference sequence). The V end was cut by 3 bases, the J end by 2 bases, with 1 base between. This CDR3 has 10 residues. The CDR3 loop reads CSASQETQYL. DNA for the CDR3: TGCAGTGCTAGTCAAGAGACCCAGTACCTC.

This clonotype was recorded at least ten times. The chain uses TRBV19 and TRBJ2-1; TRBD2 matches at 15 bases. The CDR3 contains 15 residues. V lost 7 bases and J lost 7; bases outside the gene matches: 5. Germline CDR1 LNHDA, CDR2 SQIVND (reference sequence). The DNA for the CDR3 is TGTGCCAGTAAAGGACTAGCGGGGGGGCGGAATGAGCAGTTCTTC. Amino acids: CASKGLAGGRNEQFF.

At least ten counts were recorded for this clonotype. J is TRBJ1-6 and V is TRBV20-1; no firm D call. The germline CDR1 and CDR2 sequences are DFQATT and SNEGSKA (reference sequence). CDR3 size: 12 residues. V gave up 0 bases and J gave up 9 bases, with 6 bases separating them. The CDR3 DNA reads as TGCAGTGCTAGAGATGTGGGTTCACCCCTCCACTTT. Translation: CSARDVGSPLHF.

This clonotype was counted ten times or more. The V call is TRBV15, the J call TRBJ1-5, with TRBD1 matching over 7 bases. There are 14 residues in the CDR3. Germline trimming cut 5 bases from V and 6 bases from J; bases unmatched to any gene: 7. Germline V lookup: CDR1 LNHNV, CDR2 YYDKDF (reference sequence). This CDR3 is CATSEDRASQPQHF. Here the CDR3 DNA reads TGTGCCACCAGCGAAGACAGGGCGAGTCAGCCCCAGCATTTT.

V and J are TRBV2 and TRBJ2-5; D perhaps matches TRBD1 (5 bases). V shed 6 bases and J shed 5 bases, with 13 bases lying between them. Germline V CDR1 and CDR2: SNHLY, FYNNEI. The length of the CDR3 is 13 residues. CDR3 nucleotides: TGTGCCAGCAGCCCTAGGGGATGGGAGACCCAGTACTTC. Its translation is CASSPRGWETQYF. Filled out from reference TRBV2 and TRBJ2-5, the complete variable domain reads EPEVTQTPSHQVTQMGQEVILRCVPISNHLYFYWYRQILGQKVEFLVSFYNNEISEKSEIFDDQFSVERPDGSNFTLKIRSTKLEDSAMYFCASSPRGWETQYFGPGTRLLVL.

The V call is TRBV6-2 or TRBV6-3, the J call TRBJ2-1, with 7 bases aligning to TRBD2. There are 14 residues in the CDR3. CDR1 and CDR2 (germline): MNHEY, SVGEGT. The V segment lost 5 bases and the J segment 3 bases; nucleotides outside the gene matches: 4. CDR3 in DNA: TGTGCCAGCAGTCAAGGACTAGACTACAATGAGCAGTTCTTC. Translation gives CASSQGLDYNEQFF.

At least ten counts were recorded for this clonotype. The chain has TRBV7-2 and TRBJ1-1; D is unclear. The CDR3 contains 14 residues. The V gene lost 4 bases and the J gene lost 0 bases, with 9 bases spanning the gap. The germline gives CDR1 SGHTA, CDR2 FQGNSA. The CDR3 loop reads CASSYFGVNTEAFF. As DNA, the CDR3 is TGTGCCAGCAGCTACTTTGGGGTGAACACTGAAGCTTTCTTT.

In this sample, this clonotype turned up a few times. The chain couples TRBV6-5 to TRBJ1-2; 8 nucleotides agree with TRBD1. CDR3 length: 16 amino acids. V shed 1 base, J shed 0 bases, and the junction held 4 bases outside the gene matches. The germline V gene has CDR1 MNHEY and CDR2 SVGAGI. CDR3 in amino acids: CASSYWRTGTNYGYTF. The CDR3 coding sequence is TGTGCCAGCAGTTACTGGCGGACAGGGACTAACTATGGCTACACCTTC.

DNA for the CDR3: TGTGCCAGCATCTCTGGCGAGGGACCCTCCGCGGAGACCCAGTACTTC. It codes for CASISGEGPSAETQYF. The genes are TRBV11-2 and TRBJ2-5; either TRBD1 or TRBD2 may fit D (5 bases each). Germline CDR1 SGHAT, CDR2 FQNNGV. V was trimmed by 7 bases and J by 5 bases, leaving 23 bases between them. CDR3 length: 16 amino acids.

The chain joins TRBV10-1 to TRBJ2-7; D is perhaps TRBD1 (6 bases). The CDR3 spans 12 residues. Germline assignment: CDR1 WNHNN and CDR2 SYGVQD (reference sequence). The V gene lost 8 bases and the J gene lost 7 bases, with 15 bases spanning the gap. In DNA form, the CDR3 reads TGCGCCAGCGGCCGGGACACGGGAGAGCAGTACTTC. This translates into CASGRDTGEQYF.